The source of this TCR beta chain is a study of blood T cell repertoires in COVID-19. Study-level information: Collection of acute and convalescent COVID-19 samples took place in the United States, Italy and Spain. PBMCs, B-cell-depleted T cells, or T cells were the source of the cDNA or gDNA that made up the material.

The CDR3 contains 17 residues. Trimming stripped 1 base from V and 0 bases from J, with 13 bases between. Germline CDR1 and CDR2: LNHNV and YYDKDF (reference sequence). How the authors handled the data: Amplification of reference gene primers provided the estimated nucleated cell counts. Assay used: immunoSEQ multiplex PCR; TCRdb lists only in-frame clones, some missing. V and J calls and clone size follow that table, whereas D and trimming were derived from the DNA. This sample has around 190,000 clones; around 80% occur once, and the top ten carry approximately 13%. This clone was detected only once.

This clonotype was sampled from a human donor in a cohort sampled during active COVID-19. Source material: peripheral blood. The chain has TRBV15 and TRBJ1-3; a weak D match, TRBD1 (5 bases). This CDR3 reads CATSRVPGPLSGNTIYF. For the CDR3, the DNA is TGTGCCACCAGCAGAGTTCCAGGGCCTCTCTCTGGAAACACCATATATTTT.